This T cell receptor (beta chain) was documented in a study of blood T cell repertoires in COVID-19. Study context: Specimens from acute and convalescent COVID-19 originated in the United States, Italy and Spain.

The authors' processing: Scientists estimated how many nucleated cells there were by amplifying reference gene primers. The data were produced by immunoSEQ multiplex PCR, yet TCRdb's version contains in-frame clones alone and is incomplete. The V and J calls and clone size come from that table; D and trimming were worked out from the DNA. The sample lists 75,000 to 100,000 clones, approximately 86% seen once, with around 7.9% in the top ten. This CDR3 is built from 15 residues. Per the germline V gene, CDR1 is SEHNR and CDR2 is FQNEAQ (reference sequence). V lost 5 bases, J lost 3 bases, and 7 bases stayed unmatched. This clone was observed once.

This clonotype was sampled from a man aged 70 or older with acute or convalescent COVID-19. The sample was peripheral blood. V gene TRBV7-9 combines with J gene TRBJ1-1; 9 bases agree with TRBD1. CDR3: CASSILWTGDTEAFF. CDR3 nucleotide sequence: TGTGCCAGCAGCATCTTATGGACAGGGGACACTGAAGCTTTCTTT.